A single sample is the source of the 14 T cell receptor beta chains below, sequenced in a study of blood T cell repertoires in COVID-19. The table came from immunoSEQ multiplex PCR; TCRdb's copy has only in-frame clones and leaves some out. Among under 400,000 clones listed, around nine tenths were seen once. The specimen sequenced was peripheral blood. All receptors derive from a woman aged 55-70 years with COVID-19, enrolled during active disease.

CDR3 amino acids: CASSPQNALNYGYTF. The DNA of the CDR3 is TGTGCCAGCAGCCCTCAAAACGCCCTAAACTATGGCTACACCTTC. V is TRBV7-9 and J is TRBJ1-2, with D unclear. The germline CDR1 and CDR2 sequences are SEHNR and FQNEAQ (reference sequence). Trimming pared 5 bases from V and 2 bases from J, leaving 15 bases between. The CDR3 sequence is 15 residues long.

V gene TRBV5-4 combines with J gene TRBJ1-6, with D possibly matching TRBD1 (5 bases). Trimming cost V 1 base and J 0 bases, with 17 bases left between them. Germline V gene lookup returns CDR1 SGHNT and CDR2 YYREEE (reference sequence). CDR3 length: 19 amino acids. CDR3 nucleotides: TGTGCCAGCAGCTTGAATCCCTCCGGGGGATTCTCCTATAATTCACCCCTCCACTTT. Protein product: CASSLNPSGGFSYNSPLHF.

This clone was detected once. This chain connects TRBV2 to TRBJ1-5, with TRBD1 identical over 7 bases. The V gene's germline CDR1 is SNHLY and CDR2 FYNNEI. The CDR3 runs to 16 residues. V gave up 1 base and J gave up 6 bases; unmatched junction bases: 9. The CDR3, as DNA: TGTGCCAGCAGTGAAGAAGCGAGACAGGGAGTTCAGCCCCAGCATTTT. Translation gives CASSEEARQGVQPQHF.

V and J are TRBV6-5 and TRBJ1-5; 9 bases align to TRBD1. With V trimmed by 8 bases and J by 5 bases, 10 bases remained unmatched. This CDR3 spans 15 amino acids. The germline V gene has CDR1 MNHEY and CDR2 SVGAGI. As DNA, the CDR3 is TGTGCCAGCCGTACAGGGGGCGCAGGGCATCAGCCCCAGCATTTT. Translated, it gives CASRTGGAGHQPQHF.

The gene calls are TRBV25-1 and TRBJ2-2, with D perhaps TRBD2 (5 bases). Trimming removed 4 bases from V and 3 bases from J, with 15 bases in between. The CDR3 is 16 residues long. Germline V lookup: CDR1 MGHDK, CDR2 SYGVNS. CDR3 sequence reads: CASSALEAAYTGELFF. DNA of the CDR3: TGTGCCAGCAGTGCCTTGGAAGCGGCGTACACCGGGGAGCTGTTTTTT.

The V call is TRBV20-1, the J call TRBJ1-4; D remains ambiguous. Deletions cut 3 bases from V and 8 bases from J, with 4 bases between. CDR1 and CDR2 (germline): DFQATT, SNEGSKA (reference sequence). CDR3 length: 10 amino acids. Here the CDR3 DNA reads TGCAGTGCTAGTTCGGAAAAACTGTTTTTT. It encodes CSASSEKLFF.

The rearrangement links TRBV7-2 to TRBJ1-5, with a possible D match to TRBD1 (6 bases). CDR1 and CDR2 (germline): SGHTA, FQGNSA. The CDR3 contains 17 residues. Trimming took off 5 bases at V and 0 bases at J, with 17 bases between the two ends. The chain's CDR3 is CASSTDGTPYSNQPQHF. In nucleotides, the CDR3 is TGTGCCAGCAGCACCGACGGGACACCTTATAGCAATCAGCCCCAGCATTTT.

This chain uses TRBV5-1 with TRBJ1-1, with D tentatively TRBD1 (6 bases). The V gene lost 5 bases and the J gene lost 1 base, with 15 bases spanning the gap. The CDR3 spans 15 residues. Per the germline V gene, CDR1 is SGHRS and CDR2 is YFSETQ. The CDR3 DNA sequence: TGCGCCAGCAGTTCGAGGACAGCCCCGAACACTGAAGCTTTCTTT. The encoded protein is CASSSRTAPNTEAFF.

The chain uses TRBV20-1 and TRBJ1-2; no clear D gene. Germline CDR1 is DFQATT and CDR2 is SNEGSKA (reference sequence). V lost 4 bases, J lost 4 bases, and 13 bases lay in between. The CDR3 has 13 residues. The chain's CDR3 is CSATDNRSYGYTF. The CDR3 DNA sequence: TGCAGTGCTACTGACAACAGATCCTATGGCTACACCTTC.

The rearrangement links TRBV11-2 to TRBJ2-5; TRBD2 matches 10 bases. V shed 4 bases, J shed 3 bases, and the junction held 11 bases outside the gene matches. In germline, CDR1 is SGHAT, CDR2 FQNNGV. The CDR3 is 17 residues long. The CDR3 here is CASSSDPLAGAKETQYF. The CDR3 nucleotides are TGTGCCAGCAGCTCCGACCCTCTAGCGGGGGCCAAAGAGACCCAGTACTTC.

This clone was picked up a small number of times. CDR3 nucleotide sequence: TGTGCCAGCAGTTTCACAGGGAACTCCTACGAGCAGTACTTC. This sequence encodes CASSFTGNSYEQYF. The chain employs TRBV11-1 and TRBJ2-7, with D maybe TRBD1 (6 bases). Germline V gives CDR1 SGHAT, CDR2 FQDESV (reference sequence). The CDR3 sequence is 14 residues long. V lost 6 bases and J lost 0, with 12 bases in between.

This clone was counted a few times. This chain uses TRBV13 with TRBJ1-4; maybe TRBD1 (5 bases). This CDR3 spans 14 amino acids. Germline CDR1 reads PRHDT; CDR2 reads FYEKMQ (reference sequence). V lost 3 bases to trimming and J lost 8 bases, with 13 bases between them. The CDR3 spells CASSLGLRSEKLFF. The DNA for the CDR3 is TGTGCCAGCAGCTTGGGACTTCGTAGCGAAAAACTGTTTTTT.

The V gene is TRBV3-1 (or the pseudogene TRBV3-2), the J gene TRBJ1-1; D call uncertain. The CDR3 covers 15 residues. The germline V gene encodes CDR1 LGHDT and CDR2 YNNKEL (reference sequence). V gave up 0 bases and J gave up 4 bases, with 12 bases separating them. The CDR3 spells CASSQDQRRSTEAFF. CDR3 nucleotides: TGTGCCAGCAGCCAAGACCAGCGGAGGAGCACTGAAGCTTTCTTT.

V gene TRBV19 combines with J gene TRBJ1-2; 8 bases match TRBD1. Trimming removed 6 bases from V and 7 bases from J; junction bases left unmatched: 4. Germline values: CDR1 LNHDA, CDR2 SQIVND (reference sequence). There are 12 residues in the CDR3. This CDR3 reads CASRPDRVGYTF. The CDR3 DNA sequence: TGTGCCAGTAGACCGGACAGGGTTGGCTACACCTTC.